What follows are 17 T cell receptor beta chains derived from one specimen sequenced in a study of blood T cell repertoires in COVID-19. Sequencing used immunoSEQ multiplex PCR; TCRdb keeps in-frame clones, though not all of them. Of 200,000 or so clones in the sample, roughly four fifths are singletons; the top ten hold 6.5% to 7%. Specimen: peripheral blood. The receptors shown here come from a human donor with acute or convalescent COVID-19. The donor label of this sample is uncertain.

V is TRBV27 and J is TRBJ2-2, with 15 positions matching TRBD2. V trimming: 3 bases; J trimming: 9 bases; junction bases outside the gene matches: 5. CDR3 size: 16 residues. CDR1 is MNHEY, CDR2 SMNVEV, per germline (reference sequence). CDR3 protein: CASSFGLAGGLRELFF. The CDR3 bases are TGTGCCAGCAGTTTCGGACTAGCGGGAGGGCTACGGGAGCTGTTTTTT.

V gene TRBV19 combines with J gene TRBJ2-2, with a weak D call TRBD2 (6 bases). The V end lost 5 bases, the J end lost 4 bases, and 14 bases lay between the germline ends. This CDR3 spans 15 amino acids. In germline, CDR1 is LNHDA, CDR2 SQIVND (reference sequence). CDR3 sequence (DNA): TGTGCCAGTAGTCCCCGGAGGGAGGCCACCGGGGAGCTGTTTTTT. Translated, it gives CASSPRREATGELFF.

The chain combines TRBV18 with TRBJ1-6; weak D call: TRBD1 (6 bases). Germline V gene sequence: CDR1 KGHSH, CDR2 LQKENI. This CDR3 is built from 16 residues. Trimming removed 3 bases at V and 5 bases at J, with 14 bases between. The CDR3 DNA follows: TGTGCCAGCTCACCCCCCTCAGGACAGAATAATTCACCCCTCCACTTT. Residues: CASSPPSGQNNSPLHF.

This chain uses TRBV19 with TRBJ2-2; 7 bases fit TRBD2. Germline loops: CDR1 LNHDA, CDR2 SQIVND (reference sequence). Trimming cost V 9 bases and J 6 bases; bases outside gene matches: 10. The CDR3 consists of 14 residues. The DNA for the CDR3 is TGTGCCAGCCTATCTGGGAGGGCCCCCGGGGAGCTGTTTTTT. This translates into CASLSGRAPGELFF.

The V gene is TRBV27, the J gene TRBJ1-1; 7 positions agree with TRBD1. Germline CDR1 MNHEY, CDR2 SMNVEV (reference sequence). V shed 5 bases and J 0 bases; nucleotides not matched to a gene: 6. The CDR3 totals 15 residues. The CDR3 protein is CASSKDRRMNTEAFF. In DNA form, the CDR3 reads TGTGCCAGCAGTAAGGACAGGCGTATGAACACTGAAGCTTTCTTT.

The CDR3 is CASSYGQGGGAEAFF. The CDR3 coding sequence is TGCGCCAGCAGCTACGGACAGGGAGGAGGCGCTGAAGCTTTCTTT. The chain recombines TRBV5-1 with TRBJ1-1; 8 nucleotides line up with TRBD1. Losses at the gene ends were 3 bases for V and 6 bases for J; bases not matched to a gene: 10. The CDR3 runs to 15 residues. Germline-derived CDR1 and CDR2 are SGHRS and YFSETQ.

The V and J genes are TRBV15 and TRBJ2-7; D is unresolved. Germline lookup yields CDR1 LNHNV and CDR2 YYDKDF (reference sequence). Trimming left V 5 bases short and J 0 bases short, with 14 bases between. This CDR3 comprises 15 residues. CDR3 nucleotide sequence: TGTGCCACCAGCCTGGATCAGGTGAGCTCCTACGAGCAGTACTTC. It is translated as CATSLDQVSSYEQYF.

The chain couples TRBV5-6 to TRBJ1-2; 8 bases fit TRBD1. This CDR3 is built from 16 residues. Germline assignment: CDR1 SGHDT and CDR2 YYEEEE. The V segment lost 4 bases and the J segment 0 bases; nucleotides outside the gene matches: 8. CDR3 loop: CASSPPGTGANYGYTF. For the CDR3, the DNA is TGTGCCAGCAGCCCCCCCGGGACAGGAGCTAACTATGGCTACACCTTC.

V gene TRBV19 combines with J gene TRBJ2-4, with D tentatively TRBD1 (6 bases). Trimming removed 5 bases at V and 4 bases at J, with 9 bases between. This CDR3 region has 13 residues. Germline assignment: CDR1 LNHDA and CDR2 SQIVND (reference sequence). DNA of the CDR3: TGTGCCAGTAGTCCAGGGGCGAAAAACATTCAGTACTTC. The encoded protein is CASSPGAKNIQYF.

This clone was counted a few times. The V and J genes are TRBV2 and TRBJ1-3; tentative D call: TRBD1 (5 bases). The CDR3 sequence is 14 residues long. The germline V gene encodes CDR1 SNHLY and CDR2 FYNNEI. V lost 6 bases, J lost 3 bases, and 12 bases lay in between. The chain's CDR3 is CASSKGESGNTIYF. CDR3 bases: TGTGCCAGCAGCAAAGGGGAAAGTGGAAACACCATATATTTT.

The rearrangement joins TRBV18 to TRBJ1-4; D call uncertain. V was shortened by 2 bases and J by 5 bases, with 15 bases between the two germline ends. The germline CDR1 and CDR2 sequences are KGHSH and LQKENI. This CDR3 comprises 16 residues. The CDR3: CASSPYHPTLNEKLFF. The DNA for the CDR3 is TGTGCCAGCTCACCATATCACCCTACCCTCAATGAAAAACTGTTTTTT.

V usage is TRBV27 and J usage is TRBJ1-6, with unresolved D. Germline V gene lookup returns CDR1 MNHEY and CDR2 SMNVEV (reference sequence). The CDR3 length is 14 residues. Trimming left V 3 bases short and J 7 bases short, with 10 bases between. CDR3 coding DNA: TGTGCCAGCAGTTTGTTGGGAGGGAATTCACCCCTCCACTTT. Its protein is CASSLLGGNSPLHF.

J is TRBJ2-3 and V is TRBV7-8, with TRBD2 matching 11 bases. Trimming at V came to 5 bases and at J to 3 bases, leaving 7 bases not matched to a gene. This CDR3 has 16 amino acids. The germline V gene encodes CDR1 SGHVS and CDR2 FQNEAQ. The CDR3 spells CASSLPLAGATDTQYF. CDR3 nucleotide sequence: TGTGCCAGCAGCCTACCACTAGCGGGAGCGACAGATACGCAGTATTTT.

This chain links TRBV28 with TRBJ1-3; D is perhaps TRBD1 (5 bases). Between the trimmed V and J ends, which lost 5 bases and 0 bases, there was a span of 20 bases. CDR1 is MDHEN, CDR2 SYDVKM, per germline. The CDR3 totals 18 residues. CDR3 sequence (DNA): TGTGCCAGCAGTAGACAGCCTCGGTACCTCCTCTCTGGAAACACCATATATTTT. The encoded protein is CASSRQPRYLLSGNTIYF.

About this clone: Other DNA sequences in the sample encode the same CDR3. This chain's CDR3 is CASSLPGNYGYTF. DNA for the CDR3: TGCGCCAGCAGCTTGCCGGGGAACTATGGCTACACCTTC. This rearrangement joins TRBV5-1 to TRBJ1-2; D is undetermined. The CDR3 runs 13 residues. Germline values: CDR1 SGHRS, CDR2 YFSETQ. Trimming shortened V by 1 base and J by 2 bases, and 6 bases separated the two germline ends.

As to this clone: The same CDR3 can be traced to other DNA sequences in this sample. This chain joins TRBV2 and TRBJ2-3; 12 bases align to TRBD1. V shed 6 bases and J 4 bases; nucleotides not matched to a gene: 2. The germline CDR1 and CDR2 sequences are SNHLY and FYNNEI. This CDR3 contains 14 residues. CDR3 loop: CASSGTGGADTQYF. The DNA of the CDR3 is TGTGCCAGCAGCGGGACAGGGGGCGCAGATACGCAGTATTTT.

The chain employs TRBV4-2 and TRBJ2-7; TRBD1 is a possible D gene (5 bases). CDR1 and CDR2 (germline): LGHNA, YNFKEQ. Trimming shortened V by 1 base and J by 0 bases, and 13 bases separated the two germline ends. CDR3 size: 16 residues. The CDR3 sequence: CASSQALTVTSYEQYF. The DNA of the CDR3 is TGTGCCAGCAGCCAAGCCTTGACAGTAACCTCCTACGAGCAGTACTTC.